The TCR beta chain under discussion was sequenced for a study of blood T cells in healthy people across ages. Study-wide points: Those diversity estimates obtained from one million T cells were thought to be underestimates.

The use of a sample-barcoded 5' primer and a J-beta primer mix characterized a second PCR of roughly 6 to 12 cycles. TCRdb recomputed calls from the 5' RACE reads with MiXCR, one row per CDR3 protein. The table has approximately 820,000 distinct CDR3 sequences, 40% to 50% seen once. The germline V gene has CDR1 MNHNS and CDR2 SASEGT. The CDR3 spans 16 residues. The V end was cut by 2 bases, the J end by 0 bases, with 11 bases between. Regarding this clonotype: Its antigen remains unknown.

The rearrangement links TRBV6-1 to TRBJ2-1; D unresolved. Sequenced sample: blood. The sequence derives from a man in his fifties or sixties in good health. CDR3 nucleotide sequence: TGTGCCAGCAGTGAAATGGGCGTGAGCTCCTACAATGAGCAGTTCTTC. This gives the protein CASSEMGVSSYNEQFF.